Following are 4 T cell receptor beta chains from one sample sequenced in a study of T cell repertoires in cytomegalovirus infection. TCRdb reprocessed the reads via MiXCR and lists one record per CDR3 protein. The data contain 65,000 to 95,000 distinct CDR3 sequences, less than 4.5% of them singletons. Sequencing input: PBMCs. These receptor sequences come from a human donor in good health (CMV status not recorded). Some clones in this sample may be carry-over from other donors' samples.

This clonotype has at least ten counts. The V call is TRBV12-3 or TRBV12-4, the J call TRBJ2-1, with D unclear. Trimming took 6 bases from V and 15 from J, leaving 18 bases between them. This CDR3 contains 12 residues. The CDR3 region is CASRSYPGPAFF. The CDR3 coding sequence is TGTGCCAGCAGGAGCTACCCGGGCCCAGCGTTCTTC.

Worth noting for this clonotype: A single base separates this from a much larger clone, so it may be a read error. The chain combines TRBV7-9 with TRBJ1-1, with D uncertain. CDR1 SEHNR and CDR2 FQNEAQ come from the germline V gene (reference sequence). This CDR3 has 12 residues. The CDR3, as DNA: TGTGCCAGCAGTTTAGCAGGAGCGGAAGCTTTCTTT. Protein product: CASSLAGAEAFF.

This clonotype was observed at least ten times. V usage is TRBV12-3 or TRBV12-4 and J usage is TRBJ1-2; D remains unclear. The V gene lost 0 bases and the J gene lost 5 bases, with 10 bases spanning the gap. The CDR3 runs to 14 residues. As DNA, the CDR3 is TGTGCCAGCAGTTTAGCGCTAGAGGGTTATGGCTACACCTTC. It yields the protein CASSLALEGYGYTF.

This clonotype was recorded at least ten times. The chain uses TRBV20-1 and TRBJ2-1, with TRBD2 matching over 11 bases. This CDR3 comprises 16 residues. Unmatched junction bases numbered 9, after V lost 3 bases and J lost 5 bases. The germline gives CDR1 DFQATT, CDR2 SNEGSKA (reference sequence). This chain's CDR3 is CSASSVSGGANNEQFF. In nucleotides, the CDR3 is TGCAGTGCTAGTTCTGTTAGCGGGGGGGCGAACAATGAGCAGTTCTTC.